This TCR beta chain was profiled in a study of cytomegalovirus exposure and HLA in healthy donors. PCR primers comprised 60 Vbeta and 13 Jbeta primers. Sequenced by immunoSEQ multiplex PCR; TCRdb stores in-frame clones only, minus some. Of 150,000 to 200,000 clones listed, roughly 85% are singletons. Germline values: CDR1 SGHTA, CDR2 FQGNSA. This CDR3 is 14 amino acids long. V trimming: 1 base; J trimming: 9 bases; junction bases outside the gene matches: 5. Study-wide points: An analysis that was carried out later associated about 17,000 TCR beta sequences with HLA alleles at 0.05 false discovery rate. V- and J-gene trimming of TCR beta was linked (in a later analysis) to a missense DCLRE1C variant.

About this clone: Its antigen is unknown.

This sequence originates from a woman under 40 in good health and CMV-seropositive. Source material: PBMCs. This chain links TRBV7-2 with TRBJ2-3, with 9 nucleotides matching TRBD2. Here the CDR3 DNA reads TGTGCCAGCAGCTTAGGACTAGCGGCCGGAACGCAGTATTTT. This translates into CASSLGLAAGTQYF.